The clone carrying this T cell receptor beta chain was counted a single time. Authors' analysis steps: Estimation of nucleated cell counts relied on the amplification of reference gene primers. The data were produced by immunoSEQ multiplex PCR, yet TCRdb's version contains in-frame clones alone and is incomplete. V, J and clone size are taken as reported in that table, and D and trimming were inferred from the DNA itself. The top ten clones hold roughly 5.2% of a sample with fewer than 80,000 clones, over 85% of them seen once. This specimen comes from a study of blood T cell repertoires in COVID-19. Whole-study context: COVID-19 samples from acute and convalescent phases originated in the United States, Italy and Spain. Sources were T cells, B-cell-depleted T cells, or PBMCs; the material itself was cDNA or gDNA.

Trimming removed 10 bases at V and 0 bases at J, with 10 bases between. The CDR3 runs 13 residues. Germline V gives CDR1 PRHDT, CDR2 FYEKMQ (reference sequence). Source material: peripheral blood. The chain links TRBV13 to TRBJ2-4, with unresolved D. The TCR was taken from a human donor in a cohort sampled during active COVID-19. The CDR3 sequence is CATREVAKNIQYF. The DNA for the CDR3 is TGTGCCACCCGAGAGGTAGCCAAAAACATTCAGTACTTC. Filled out from reference TRBV13 and TRBJ2-4, the complete variable domain reads AAGVIQSPRHLIKEKRETATLKCYPIPRHDTVYWYQQGPGQDPQFLISFYEKMQSDKGSIPDRFSAQQFSDYHSELNMSSLELGDSALYFCATREVAKNIQYFGAGTRLSVL.